This T cell receptor beta chain was sequenced in a study of T-cell reconstitution after alpha-beta-depleted transplantation in children. With V trimmed by 6 bases and J by 7 bases, 11 bases remained unmatched. The CDR3 is made up of 15 amino acids. Germline V gene lookup returns CDR1 MNHNS and CDR2 SASEGT. This clonotype was detected a few times. Preparation of the TCRbeta library was carried out with unique molecular identifiers. TCRdb re-called the PCR reads with MiXCR, one entry per CDR3 protein. Here the sample spans hundreds of thousands of distinct CDR3 sequences, about 33% being singletons. The TCR sequence derives from a human donor who donated a stem cell graft to a child with aplastic anemia. V is TRBV6-1 and J is TRBJ2-3; TRBD1 aligns across 9 bases. Sample: PBMCs from the stem cell graft donor, taken from the stem cell graft. The chain's CDR3 is CASRTGGTGSNTQYF. The CDR3 bases are TGTGCCAGCAGAACCGGTGGGACAGGGTCTAATACGCAGTATTTT.